These 26 T cell receptor beta chains were sequenced from one sample in a study of response to subunit inactivated influenza vaccine. One entry per CDR3 protein, called by TCRdb with MiXCR from the RT-PCR reads. The sample yields hundreds of thousands of distinct CDR3 sequences, roughly 14% seen once. Source: PBMCs from blood, taken roughly 13 days after vaccination. All receptors come from a man over 45 who received an inactivated influenza vaccine.

The rearrangement joins TRBV28 to TRBJ2-7; D remains unclear. Per germline, CDR1 MDHEN and CDR2 SYDVKM. The CDR3 has 12 residues. V was clipped by 4 bases and J by 3 bases, with 7 bases between them. The CDR3 nucleotides are TGTGCCAGCAGTTCCCGCTACTACGAGCAGTACTTC. Its translation: CASSSRYYEQYF.

The table lists this clonotype with many counts. CDR3 amino acids: CASRGVGQPNTGELFF. The CDR3 DNA follows: TGTGCCAGCAGGGGAGTGGGACAACCGAACACCGGGGAGCTGTTTTTT. The rearrangement uses TRBV6-2 or TRBV6-3 and TRBJ2-2, with TRBD1 as a possible D gene (6 bases). CDR1 and CDR2 from the germline V gene are MNHEY and SVGEGT. The CDR3 extends over 16 amino acids. Trimming cost V 6 bases and J 0 bases, with 14 bases left between them.

This clonotype was detected ten times or more. The J gene is TRBJ2-1, the V gene TRBV6-1; 10 positions match TRBD1. There are 13 residues in the CDR3. Looked up from germline, CDR1 is MNHNS and CDR2 is SASEGT. Trimming removed 5 bases from V and 14 bases from J; junction bases left unmatched: 9. The CDR3 DNA is TGTGCCAGCAGTACCCGGGACAGGGGAAGAGAGTTCTTC. Amino acids: CASSTRDRGREFF.

This chain joins TRBV10-3 and TRBJ2-7, with TRBD1 matching 9 bases. V gave up 1 base and J gave up 6 bases; unmatched junction bases: 7. CDR1 is ENHRY, CDR2 SYGVKD, per germline. This CDR3 comprises 15 residues. Written as DNA, the CDR3 is TGTGCCATCAGTGAGTTGGCGGGACAGGGCCTCGAGCAGTACTTC. It translates to CAISELAGQGLEQYF.

This chain joins TRBV4-2 and TRBJ2-7, with a weak D call TRBD1 (6 bases). The germline V gene encodes CDR1 LGHNA and CDR2 YNFKEQ. Trimming removed 0 bases from V and 2 bases from J, with 11 bases in between. The CDR3 runs 15 residues. The CDR3, as DNA: TGTGCCAGCAGCCAAGATCATGGGGGCCCCTACGAGCAGTACTTC. It is translated as CASSQDHGGPYEQYF.

This rearrangement joins TRBV6-5 to TRBJ2-7; no definite D call. CDR3 length: 14 amino acids. V was shortened by 0 bases and J by 3 bases, with 9 bases between the two germline ends. Per germline, CDR1 MNHEY and CDR2 SVGAGI. CDR3 sequence: CASSYSTADYEQYF. The DNA for the CDR3 is TGTGCCAGCAGTTACTCGACGGCTGACTACGAGCAGTACTTC.

This clonotype turned up a few times. The CDR3 DNA reads as TGTGCCAGCAGCTTTGCTAGAGGGGGGAATAATAATTCACCCCTCCACTTT. Its translation: CASSFARGGNNNSPLHF. The rearrangement uses TRBV7-8 and TRBJ1-6; D may be TRBD1 (6 bases). Between the trimmed V and J ends, which lost 3 bases and 5 bases, there was a span of 17 bases. CDR3 size: 17 residues. Germline lookup yields CDR1 SGHVS and CDR2 FQNEAQ.

Many counts were recorded for this clonotype. The chain carries TRBV20-1 and TRBJ1-1; D perhaps matches TRBD1 (5 bases). Trimming took 4 bases from V and 1 from J, leaving 10 bases between them. This CDR3 has 13 amino acids. Germline V lookup: CDR1 DFQATT, CDR2 SNEGSKA (reference sequence). CDR3 in DNA: TGCAGTGCTACCGGGACTTCGAACACTGAAGCTTTCTTT. This codes for CSATGTSNTEAFF.

The rearrangement uses TRBV7-2 and TRBJ2-5; tentative D call: TRBD1 (6 bases). CDR3 length: 15 residues. Germline CDR1 SGHTA, CDR2 FQGNSA. V was cut by 1 base and J by 2 bases, with 11 bases left in between. As DNA, the CDR3 is TGTGCCAGCAGCTTAGGACAGGTTTTTCAAGAGACCCAGTACTTC. Translating gives CASSLGQVFQETQYF.

The chain links TRBV7-3 to TRBJ2-1; 9 nucleotides align to TRBD2. The germline V gene encodes CDR1 SGHTA and CDR2 FQGTGA. J was trimmed by 7 bases and V by 4 bases; bases with no gene match: 8. The CDR3 contains 15 residues. CDR3 region: CASSSVSGSGNEQFF. For the CDR3, the DNA is TGTGCCAGCAGCTCGGTTAGCGGGAGCGGAAATGAGCAGTTCTTC. The entire variable domain, with the rest obtained from reference TRBV7-3 and TRBJ2-1, is as follows: GAGVSQTPSNKVTEKGKYVELRCDPISGHTALYWYRQSLGQGPEFLIYFQGTGAADDSGLPNDRFFAVRPEGSVSTLKIQRTERGDSAVYLCASSSVSGSGNEQFFGPGTRLTVL.

In this sample, this clonotype turned up a few times. This chain joins TRBV6-1 and TRBJ1-6; no clear D. Trimming took 7 bases from V and 9 from J, leaving 16 bases between them. The germline CDR1 and CDR2 sequences are MNHNS and SASEGT. The CDR3 contains 14 residues. The CDR3 region is CASKVGFGRSPLHF. The CDR3 nucleotides are TGTGCCAGCAAAGTTGGGTTCGGGCGTTCACCCCTCCACTTT.

The chain is built from TRBV6-1 and TRBJ2-7, with 8 positions matching TRBD2. The CDR3 has 16 residues. The trim removed 6 bases at V and 1 base at J, leaving 11 bases unmatched. Per the germline V gene, CDR1 is MNHNS and CDR2 is SASEGT. The CDR3 region has the DNA TGTGCCAGCAGACTTACAGGAACTAGCGGTTCCTACGAGCAGTACTTC. It yields the protein CASRLTGTSGSYEQYF.

This clonotype showed up just a few times. This sequence joins TRBV20-1 and TRBJ2-1; 10 positions match TRBD2. The CDR3 sequence is 17 residues long. Per the germline V gene, CDR1 is DFQATT and CDR2 is SNEGSKA (reference sequence). With 1 base clipped from V and 4 bases from J, the junction kept 10 bases outside the gene matches. CDR3 sequence (DNA): TGCAGTGCTAGAGGGCCCCTAGCGGGAGCCCTATACAATGAGCAGTTCTTC. It codes for CSARGPLAGALYNEQFF.

This clonotype was seen more than once but under ten times. The CDR3 DNA is TGTGCCAGCAGCTTAGGCCCCAACAGAAACACTGAAGCTTTCTTT. This sequence encodes CASSLGPNRNTEAFF. The chain joins TRBV11-3 to TRBJ1-1, with D uncertain. The CDR3 extends over 15 amino acids. The germline V gene encodes CDR1 SGHNT and CDR2 YENEEA. With 1 base removed from V and 2 bases from J, the gap between germline ends came to 11 bases.

The rearrangement joins TRBV7-2 to TRBJ2-2; D gene unclear. Between the trimmed V and J ends, which lost 0 bases and 0 bases, there was a span of 5 bases. The germline V gene encodes CDR1 SGHTA and CDR2 FQGNSA. This CDR3 spans 15 amino acids. In nucleotides, the CDR3 is TGTGCCAGCAGCTTAGCTTCCCCGAACACCGGGGAGCTGTTTTTT. Residues: CASSLASPNTGELFF.

The chain carries TRBV6-6 and TRBJ2-2; D uncertain. Germline CDR1 is MNHNY and CDR2 is SVGAGI (reference sequence). Trimming took 6 bases from V and 7 from J, leaving 12 bases between them. This CDR3 comprises 13 residues. The CDR3 DNA is TGTGCCAGCAGGACGGCAATGGGCGGGGAGCTGTTTTTT. It specifies CASRTAMGGELFF.

V and J are TRBV27 and TRBJ2-4, with 11 bases matching TRBD1. Germline V gene lookup returns CDR1 MNHEY and CDR2 SMNVEV (reference sequence). Trimming cost V 2 bases and J 6 bases; bases outside gene matches: 9. The CDR3 totals 17 residues. The CDR3 sequence: CASSLGSGQGAGNIQYF. The CDR3 nucleotides read TGTGCCAGCAGTTTAGGAAGTGGACAGGGGGCAGGAAACATTCAGTACTTC.

The gene calls are TRBV7-9 and TRBJ2-7; 7 nucleotides match TRBD1. Trimming removed 1 base from V and 4 bases from J; junction bases left unmatched: 4. This CDR3 is 14 amino acids long. CDR1 is SEHNR, CDR2 FQNEAQ, per germline (reference sequence). The CDR3 nucleotides are TGTGCCAGCAGCTTAGATACAGGGGTGTACGAGCAGTACTTC. It is translated as CASSLDTGVYEQYF.

There are a few counts of this clonotype. This chain uses TRBV4-2 with TRBJ2-1; 9 nucleotides line up with TRBD2. Trimming took 2 bases from V and 7 from J; bases not matched to a gene: 9. The CDR3 extends over 16 amino acids. Germline V lookup: CDR1 LGHNA, CDR2 YNFKEQ. CDR3 nucleotide sequence: TGTGCCAGCAGCCAAACATTCGGGACTAGCTTTAATGAGCAGTTCTTC. This encodes CASSQTFGTSFNEQFF.

The genes are TRBV15 and TRBJ2-2; D gene uncertain. The CDR3 covers 14 residues. Trimming removed 0 bases from V and 3 bases from J, with 5 bases in between. Germline V CDR1 and CDR2: LNHNV, YYDKDF (reference sequence). CDR3 nucleotides: TGTGCCACCAGCAGAGATCAAGACACCGGGGAGCTGTTTTTT. As protein: CATSRDQDTGELFF.

This clonotype was seen a few times. This chain connects TRBV4-3 to TRBJ1-1; 7 bases map to TRBD1. V gave up 0 bases and J gave up 5 bases; unmatched junction bases: 9. Germline CDR1 and CDR2: LGHNA and YSLEER. This CDR3 is 16 amino acids long. The CDR3 DNA is TGCGCCAGCAGCCAAGATGGCAGGGGGGCTGGGACTGAAGCTTTCTTT. Encoded protein: CASSQDGRGAGTEAFF.

This clonotype was counted between two and nine times. The chain carries TRBV7-2 and TRBJ2-1; 13 positions agree with TRBD2. CDR1 is SGHTA and CDR2 is FQGNSA in the germline V gene. CDR3 length: 15 residues. With 5 bases clipped from V and 6 bases from J, the junction kept 4 bases outside the gene matches. The DNA for the CDR3 is TGTGCCAGCAGCCAGGGACTAGCGGGGACCAATGAGCAGTTCTTC. Translation gives CASSQGLAGTNEQFF.

Here the CDR3 DNA reads TGTGCCATCAGTGCTGACAGGGAGGAGCAGTACTTC. Translating it yields CAISADREEQYF. V is TRBV10-3 and J is TRBJ2-7, with 7 bases aligning to TRBD1. This CDR3 spans 12 amino acids. CDR1 and CDR2 from the germline V gene are ENHRY and SYGVKD. The junction had 4 bases not matched to a gene; V was cut back by 4 bases and J by 7 bases.

Details on this clonotype: Since no conserved phenylalanine or tryptophan closes the CDR3, a read error is the likely cause. The rearrangement uses TRBV12-3 or TRBV12-4 and TRBJ2-5; maybe TRBD1 (6 bases). CDR3 length: 14 residues. The ends were cut back, 6 bases at V and 9 bases at J, with 20 bases in the middle. The CDR3 DNA is TGTGCCAGCAGAACCGGGACAACCCCCTCGGCCCAGTACCTC. Its translation: CASRTGTTPSAQYL.

This clonotype was detected a few times. The chain carries TRBV3-1 and TRBJ1-1; tentative D call: TRBD1 (6 bases). The V gene lost 2 bases and the J gene lost 1 base, with 8 bases spanning the gap. The CDR3 is made up of 14 amino acids. CDR1 and CDR2 from the germline V gene are LGHDT and YNNKEL (reference sequence). In DNA form, the CDR3 reads TGTGCCAGCAGCCAATTACAGGGGAACACTGAAGCTTTCTTT. Translated, it gives CASSQLQGNTEAFF.

This clonotype was detected only a few times. This rearrangement joins TRBV4-1 to TRBJ1-5, with D tentatively TRBD1 (6 bases). Trimming took off 4 bases at V and 6 bases at J, with 13 bases between the two ends. Germline CDR1 is MGHRA and CDR2 is YSYEKL. The CDR3 contains 14 residues. The CDR3 bases are TGCGCCAGCAGCCCTCGGGAGGGGGGTCAGCCCCAGCATTTT. As protein: CASSPREGGQPQHF.